Below, one T cell receptor beta chain is given with its context. This clonotype showed up many times. Its cognate antigen has yet to be identified. No per-base quality is available; no much larger clone lies one base away. The library was generated by multiplex PCR. This sample was sequenced with an Illumina HiSeq 4000. TCR beta libraries were built with iRepertoire HTBI primers and Arm-PCR amplification of CDR3 regions. Before sequencing, the PCR products underwent gel purification. Processing in the source paper ran as follows. Gene usage analysis of CDR3 amino acid clonotypes used the roughly 60 TRBV and around 14 TRBJ segments found across samples. COPE and FqMerger were used to merge the filtered high-quality paired reads into contigs. Contigs were aligned with BLAST to IMGT TRBV, TRBD and TRBJ reference genes, and CDR3 was defined per IMGT. Any clonotype with a frequency above 0.1% was counted as a highly expanded clone. Repertoire diversity was measured by Shannon entropy, and V-J evenness by the Gini coefficient. Clonotypes shared by more than one individual were considered public. Clones were called with MiXCR by TCRdb after fastp trimmed the public reads at Q25, and only in-frame beta chains were retained. Rows merge per CDR3 protein into single entries with the most common DNA and genes. The V and J calls come from TCRdb's annotation, not from the publication. This sample comprises about 420,000 distinct CDR3 sequences, about a sixth of them detected only once. Less than 30% of the sample belongs to the ten largest clones.

This entry is derived from a study of regulatory T cells in long-lasting Graves disease (dated by TCRdb to the early 2020s). In terms of the full investigation: In the newly diagnosed Graves' disease group, patients had been taking antithyroid drugs for less than 3 months. A total of some 33 samples were covered by TCR sequencing, comprising some 13 persistent and around 20 newly diagnosed Graves' disease patients. The study was conducted in China and was registered as a clinical trial. This study used TCR sequencing and RNA sequencing of peripheral blood to compare persistent Graves' disease patients against newly diagnosed Graves' disease patients.

Ends trimmed: V by 5 bases, J by 5 bases; bases unmatched to a gene: 7. Its CDR3 holds 14 amino acids, cysteine through phenylalanine. Of all the DNA, just the CDR3 is kept, 42 bases in frame from base 1. According to the germline V gene, CDR1 reads SGHTA and CDR2 reads FQGNSA. The time point label for this specimen denotes: newly diagnosed GD, antithyroid drugs for less than 3 months. RNA was extracted from PBMCs in TRIzol for both TCR sequencing and RNA sequencing. The diagnosis of Graves' disease followed American Thyroid Association guidelines. The patients came from an endocrinology department in Xi'an, China. Each patient gave around 9.2 milliliters of peripheral blood, collected in an EDTA anticoagulant tube. Ficoll Paque Plus density gradient separation was used to isolate PBMCs, and no further T cell sorting was performed. An Agilent 2100 Bioanalyzer and agarose gel were used to check RNA quality, and a NanoDrop 2000 was used to measure RNA concentration.

Beyond this particular receptor, the publication reports: Sequencing and analysis were limited to the TCR beta chain. TRBV28, TRBJ1-2 and TRBJ2-5 were preferentially used in persistent disease, while TRBV20-1 and TRBJ2-1 were favored in newly diagnosed disease. The study examined only peripheral blood because the primary lesion, thyroid tissue, could not be accessed. More public clonotypes were shared among persistent patients (about 2,800) than among newly diagnosed patients (approximately 1,000). Lower TCR Shannon entropy and fewer highly expanded clones were observed in persistent Graves' disease patients than in newly diagnosed patients, which suggested clonal expansion. The authors noted that the small sample size was a limitation that may lower accuracy.

The same sample was also used in a study of T cells in Graves' hyperthyroidism and ophthalmopathy. The second study, in turn, reports: Graves' hyperthyroidism was defined as stable when no progression to ophthalmopathy occurred over 18 months of follow-up. The hyperthyroidism patients were between 18 and 65 years old and newly diagnosed, with a disease duration of less than 2 months. Patients with uncontrolled infections, other autoimmune diseases, pregnancy or lactation were excluded. Clinical symptoms, serum thyroxine and TRAb, thyroid ultrasound, and orbital computed tomography formed the basis for the diagnoses. The TCR CDR3 was subjected to a first round of RT-PCR using the HTBI primer set and the Qiagen OneStep RT-PCR kit. Blood samples also contained most of the expanded thyroid clonotypes (frequency above 0.001), which suggests that blood repertoires may reflect thyroid immune responses. In cross-validation, a model built on a 13 V-J signature told ophthalmopathy apart from stable hyperthyroidism with less than 90% sensitivity and around 84% specificity, and in testing the same model reached 80%/75%. In validation, the model predicted progression to ophthalmopathy a median of about 6.8 months before onset, with about 70% sensitivity and more than 72% specificity. To identify TCR V-J signatures that set the groups apart, the researchers used a discovery cohort of 100 patients, made up of fewer than 50 with Graves' ophthalmopathy and around 58 with stable Graves' hyperthyroidism. Prospective prediction of ophthalmopathy was tested in an independent validation cohort consisting of 18 hyperthyroidism patients and around 16 patients who later progressed to ophthalmopathy. The 75 to 100 discovery patients were divided at random into training and test sets in a 7:3 ratio. Thyroid tissue and blood T-cell repertoires from about six Graves' hyperthyroidism patients were also compared in the study. Once sampling was done, hyperthyroidism patients were given methimazole at a starting dose of 30 mg daily, whereas ophthalmopathy patients were given high-dose intravenous methylprednisolone. A second multiplex PCR round built the libraries, followed by size selection and purification. The libraries were sequenced on an Illumina HiSeq2000 using paired-end 100 bp reads. SOAPnuke was used to process the raw data, with reads discarded if the reads contained adapters or uncalled bases, had a mean Phred below 15, or lacked an exact constant-primer or identifier match. COPE v1.2.5 was used to merge the high-quality paired reads, and each unique nucleotide sequence was defined as a clonotype. MiTCR v1.1 was used to align the clonotypes against IMGT TRBV, TRBD and TRBJ reference segments. The analysis was restricted to V-J combinations with a frequency above 0.0001, which together covered 99.2% of the repertoires. A TCS score was defined as the ratio of F50 (clonal expansion) to E x V (chaos), with BLOSUM62-based TCRdist applied between CDR3 peptides within each V-J. Welch's t-statistics and random forest reduced 500 to 550 V-J features to 10 to 15, which were used in a naive Bayes classifier (R e1071). No statistical method was used to set the sample size in advance, and investigators knew the group allocation. The paper describes TCR Vbeta CDR3 sequencing of 135 peripheral blood samples, made up of 40 to 45 ophthalmopathy patients, 70 to 75 hyperthyroidism patients and approximately 17 progressor patients.

The V and J segments used are TRBV7-2 and TRBJ2-7; the central 9 bases match TRBD1. The receptor was derived from a woman between 18 and 29 years old with Graves disease. Donor details come from another sample of the same person, matched by shared clones. Source: peripheral blood mononuclear cells (PBMCs), taken at new diagnosis, from a patient treated with antithyroid drugs. The nucleotides read TGTGCCAGCAGCACGGACAGGGGTTTGGACGAGCAGTACTTC. Translated, this gives CASSTDRGLDEQYF.